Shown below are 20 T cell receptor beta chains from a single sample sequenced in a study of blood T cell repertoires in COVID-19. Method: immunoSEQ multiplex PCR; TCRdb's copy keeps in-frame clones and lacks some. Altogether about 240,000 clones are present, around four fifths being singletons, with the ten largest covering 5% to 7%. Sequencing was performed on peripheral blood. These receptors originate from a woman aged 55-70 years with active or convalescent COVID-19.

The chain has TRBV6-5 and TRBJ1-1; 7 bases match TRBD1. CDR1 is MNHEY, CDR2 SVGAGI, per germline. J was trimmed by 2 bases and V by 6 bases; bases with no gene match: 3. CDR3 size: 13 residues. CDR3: CASRRTGNTEAFF. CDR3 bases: TGTGCCAGCAGACGGACAGGAAACACTGAAGCTTTCTTT.

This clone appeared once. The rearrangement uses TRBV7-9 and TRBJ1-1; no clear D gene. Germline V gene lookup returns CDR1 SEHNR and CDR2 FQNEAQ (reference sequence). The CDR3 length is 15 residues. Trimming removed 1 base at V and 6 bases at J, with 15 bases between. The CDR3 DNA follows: TGTGCCAGCAGCTTAGAACGGTCAGGTCGAGCTGAAGCTTTCTTT. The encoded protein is CASSLERSGRAEAFF.

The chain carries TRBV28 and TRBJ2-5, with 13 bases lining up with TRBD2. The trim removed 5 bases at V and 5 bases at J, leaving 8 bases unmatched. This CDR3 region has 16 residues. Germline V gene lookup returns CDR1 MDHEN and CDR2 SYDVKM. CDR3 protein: CASSLRLAGGRETQYF. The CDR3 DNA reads TGTGCCAGCAGTCTCCGACTAGCGGGAGGCCGTGAGACCCAGTACTTC.

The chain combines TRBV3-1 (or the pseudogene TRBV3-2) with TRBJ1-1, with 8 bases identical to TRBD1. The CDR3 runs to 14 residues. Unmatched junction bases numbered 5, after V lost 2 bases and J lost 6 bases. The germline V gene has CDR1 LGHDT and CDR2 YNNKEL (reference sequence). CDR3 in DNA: TGTGCCAGCAGCCAATTAGACAGGGGCGCTGAAGCTTTCTTT. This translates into CASSQLDRGAEAFF.

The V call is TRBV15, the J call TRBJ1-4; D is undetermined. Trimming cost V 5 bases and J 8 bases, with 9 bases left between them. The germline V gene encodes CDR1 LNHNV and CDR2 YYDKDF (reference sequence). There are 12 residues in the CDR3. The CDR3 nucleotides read TGTGCCACCAGCGAAGGCGGGGAAAAACTGTTTTTT. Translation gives CATSEGGEKLFF.

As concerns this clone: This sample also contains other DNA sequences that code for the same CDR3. CDR3 loop: CASSESRSGANVLTF. CDR3 DNA sequence: TGTGCCAGCAGTGAATCGAGGTCTGGGGCCAACGTCCTGACTTTC. The genes are TRBV2 and TRBJ2-6, with D uncertain. The ends were cut back, 2 bases at V and 1 base at J, with 6 bases in the middle. Germline CDR1 is SNHLY and CDR2 is FYNNEI. The CDR3 has 15 residues.

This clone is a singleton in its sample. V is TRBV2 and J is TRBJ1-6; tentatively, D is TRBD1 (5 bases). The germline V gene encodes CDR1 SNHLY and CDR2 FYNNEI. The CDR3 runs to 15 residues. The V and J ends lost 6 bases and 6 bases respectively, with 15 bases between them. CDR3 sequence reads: CASSLSGFINSPLHF. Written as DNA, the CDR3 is TGTGCCAGCAGCCTTTCAGGGTTTATTAATTCACCCCTCCACTTT.

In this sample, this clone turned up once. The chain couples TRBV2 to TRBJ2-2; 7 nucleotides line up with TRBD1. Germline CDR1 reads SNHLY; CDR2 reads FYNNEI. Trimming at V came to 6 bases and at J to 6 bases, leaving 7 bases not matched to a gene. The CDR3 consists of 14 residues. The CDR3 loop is CASRIDQGAGELFF. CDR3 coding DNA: TGTGCCAGCAGAATCGATCAGGGGGCCGGGGAGCTGTTTTTT.

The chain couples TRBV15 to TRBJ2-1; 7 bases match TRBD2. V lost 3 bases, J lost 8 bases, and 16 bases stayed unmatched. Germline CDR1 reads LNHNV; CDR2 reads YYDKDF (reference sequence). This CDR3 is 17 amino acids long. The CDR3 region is CATSSGVAGGGLDEQFF. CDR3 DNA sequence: TGTGCCACCAGCAGCGGGGTAGCGGGCGGGGGTTTGGATGAGCAGTTCTTC.

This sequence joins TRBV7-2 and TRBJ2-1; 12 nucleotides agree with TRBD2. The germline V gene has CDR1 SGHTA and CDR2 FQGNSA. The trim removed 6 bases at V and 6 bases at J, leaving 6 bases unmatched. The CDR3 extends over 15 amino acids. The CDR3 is CASRPGLAGINEQFF. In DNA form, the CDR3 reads TGTGCCAGCAGGCCGGGACTAGCGGGTATCAATGAGCAGTTCTTC. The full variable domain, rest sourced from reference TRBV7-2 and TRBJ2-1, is GAGVSQSPSNKVTEKGKDVELRCDPISGHTALYWYRQSLGQGLEFLIYFQGNSAPDKSGLPSDRFSAERTGGSVSTLTIQRTQQEDSAVYLCASRPGLAGINEQFFGPGTRLTVL.

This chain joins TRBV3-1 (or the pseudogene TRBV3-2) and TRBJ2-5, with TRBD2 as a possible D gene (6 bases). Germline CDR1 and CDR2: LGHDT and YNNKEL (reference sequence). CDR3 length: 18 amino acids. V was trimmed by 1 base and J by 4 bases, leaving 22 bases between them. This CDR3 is CASSQAEGTGVGGETQYF. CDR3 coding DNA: TGTGCCAGCAGCCAAGCAGAGGGAACGGGGGTAGGAGGAGAGACCCAGTACTTC.

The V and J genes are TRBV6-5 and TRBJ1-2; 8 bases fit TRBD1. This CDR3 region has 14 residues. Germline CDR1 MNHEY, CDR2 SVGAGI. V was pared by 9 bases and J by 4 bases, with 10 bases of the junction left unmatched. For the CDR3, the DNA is TGTGCCAGTAGCCCAGCAGGGGGCTTCTATGGCTACACCTTC. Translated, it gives CASSPAGGFYGYTF.

CDR3 residues: CAVTGAPNQPQHF. DNA for the CDR3: TGTGCCGTTACAGGGGCCCCCAATCAGCCCCAGCATTTT. The V gene is TRBV19, the J gene TRBJ1-5, with 7 bases that match TRBD1. The CDR3 consists of 13 residues. Germline V gives CDR1 LNHDA, CDR2 SQIVND (reference sequence). With V trimmed by 11 bases and J by 3 bases, 7 bases remained unmatched. The whole variable domain, remainder taken from reference TRBV19 and TRBJ1-5, is DGGITQSPKYLFRKEGQNVTLSCEQNLNHDAMYWYRQDPGQGLRLIYYSQIVNDFQKGDIAEGYSVSREKKESFPLTVTSAQKNPTAFYLCAVTGAPNQPQHFGDGTRLSIL.

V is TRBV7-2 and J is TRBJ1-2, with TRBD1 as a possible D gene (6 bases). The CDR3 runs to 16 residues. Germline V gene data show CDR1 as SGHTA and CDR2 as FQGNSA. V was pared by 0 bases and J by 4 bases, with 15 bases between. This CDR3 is CASSLAPGQTTYGYTF. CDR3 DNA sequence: TGTGCCAGCAGCTTAGCCCCGGGACAAACTACCTATGGCTACACCTTC.

This chain's CDR3 is CASSLPRGGNTEAFF. Here the CDR3 DNA reads TGTGCCAGCAGTTTACCTCGGGGTGGGAACACTGAAGCTTTCTTT. This chain links TRBV28 with TRBJ1-1; D call uncertain. The CDR3 loop spans 15 amino acids. V gave up 2 bases and J gave up 1 base, with 11 bases separating them. Germline V gives CDR1 MDHEN, CDR2 SYDVKM.

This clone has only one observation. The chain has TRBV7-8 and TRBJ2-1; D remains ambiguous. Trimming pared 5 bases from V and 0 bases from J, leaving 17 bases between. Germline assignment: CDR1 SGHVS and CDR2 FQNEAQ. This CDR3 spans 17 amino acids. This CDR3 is CASSPLIFTSSYNEQFF. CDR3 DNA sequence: TGTGCCAGCAGCCCACTAATATTTACGAGCTCCTACAATGAGCAGTTCTTC. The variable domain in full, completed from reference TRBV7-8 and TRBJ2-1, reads GAGVSQSPRYKVAKRGQDVALRCDPISGHVSLFWYQQALGQGPEFLTYFQNEAQLDKSGLPSDRFFAERPEGSVSTLKIQRTQQEDSAVYLCASSPLIFTSSYNEQFFGPGTRLTVL.

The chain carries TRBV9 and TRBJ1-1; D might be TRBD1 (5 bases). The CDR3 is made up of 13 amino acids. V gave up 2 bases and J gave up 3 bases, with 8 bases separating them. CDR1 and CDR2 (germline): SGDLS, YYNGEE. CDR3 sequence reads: CASSVGGYTEAFF. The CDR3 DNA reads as TGTGCCAGCAGCGTGGGGGGGTACACTGAAGCTTTCTTT.

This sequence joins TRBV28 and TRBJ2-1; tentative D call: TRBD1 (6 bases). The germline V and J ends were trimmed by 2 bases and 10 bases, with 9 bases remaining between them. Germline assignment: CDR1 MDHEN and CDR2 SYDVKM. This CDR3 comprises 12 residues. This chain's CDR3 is CASSLQGLEQFF. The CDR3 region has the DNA TGTGCCAGCAGTTTACAGGGGCTCGAGCAGTTCTTC.

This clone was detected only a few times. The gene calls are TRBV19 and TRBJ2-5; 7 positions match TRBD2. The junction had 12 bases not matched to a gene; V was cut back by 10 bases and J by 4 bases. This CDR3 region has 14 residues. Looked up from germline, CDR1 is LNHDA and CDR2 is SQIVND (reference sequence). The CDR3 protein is CATSMGLAAETQYF. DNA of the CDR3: TGTGCCACCTCGATGGGGCTAGCGGCAGAGACCCAGTACTTC.

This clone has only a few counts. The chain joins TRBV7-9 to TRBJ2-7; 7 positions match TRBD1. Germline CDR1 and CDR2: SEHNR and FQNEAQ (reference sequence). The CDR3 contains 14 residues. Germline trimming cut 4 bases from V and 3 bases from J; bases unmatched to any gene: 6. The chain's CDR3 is CASSSLQGYYEQYF. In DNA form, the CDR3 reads TGTGCCAGCAGCTCCCTACAGGGGTACTACGAGCAGTACTTC.